Sequencing of this T cell receptor beta chain was carried out in a study of cytomegalovirus exposure and HLA in healthy donors. With 3 bases clipped from V and 4 bases from J, the junction kept 3 bases outside the gene matches. The CDR3 runs 14 residues. Germline V lookup: CDR1 LNHDA, CDR2 SQIVND (reference sequence). The PCR used 60 Vbeta and 13 Jbeta primers. Assay: immunoSEQ multiplex PCR; the TCRdb copy retains only in-frame clones and omits some. Of about 120,000 clones in the sample, around 74% were seen once. With regard to this clone: Its antigen is as yet unknown.

Study-wide results and limits: Across all donors, roughly uniform sequencing depth was an assumption of the presence/absence analyses. In a later analysis, DRB1 alleles had the most associated TCRs; HLA-C alleles the fewest. A link between a missense DCLRE1C variant and TCR beta V- and J-gene trimming emerged from a later analysis.

Sequencing was performed on PBMCs. This receptor was taken from a man aged 55-75 years in good health and CMV-seropositive. V usage is TRBV19 and J usage is TRBJ1-2; 9 bases line up with TRBD1. Here the CDR3 DNA reads TGTGCCAGTAGTATTACAGGGGGCCCCTATGGCTACACCTTC. Translating it yields CASSITGGPYGYTF.